This TCR beta chain was captured by sequencing in a study of shared clonotypes between healthy human individuals. The protocol was immunoSEQ multiplex PCR, while the TCRdb copy is restricted to in-frame clones and leaves out a portion. The sample includes hundreds of thousands of clones, around 96% of them seen just once. CDR1 is SQVTM, CDR2 ANQGSEA, per germline. Trimming cost V 5 bases and J 5 bases, with 3 bases left between them. The CDR3 extends over 9 amino acids. The source material was naive CD4+ T cells sorted from blood. Sample subset: CD45RA+ positively selected. The receptor comes from a woman aged 25 to 39 in good health. The chain links TRBV29-1 to TRBJ2-5, with D hard to call. As DNA, the CDR3 is TGCAGCGTTTCCGAGACCCAGTACTTC. This codes for CSVSETQYF.